These T cell receptor beta chains were read from a single sample in a study of cytomegalovirus exposure and HLA in healthy donors. Profiling relied on immunoSEQ multiplex PCR, and the TCRdb table lists in-frame clones only, not all of them. Here the sample spans about 120,000 clones, over 75% being singletons. The specimen was PBMCs. Receptors originate from a woman between 18 and 30 years old in good health and CMV-seropositive. The CDR3 runs from the conserved cysteine through the conserved F or W. D genes are given only for firm matches. A row's size may be missing; if present it is once, few, many or a size class.

D gene: TRBD1
J gene: TRBJ1-6
V gene: TRBV11-2
clone size: once
CDR3 DNA: TGTGCCAGCAGCCAACCCACAGGGGCTTTTAATTCACCCCTCCACTTT
CDR3 protein: CASSQPTGAFNSPLHF

D gene: TRBD1
J gene: TRBJ1-1
V gene: TRBV7-9
clone size: NA
CDR3 DNA: TGTGCCAGCAGCCGGGGACAGACGAACACTGAAGCTTTCTTT
CDR3 protein: CASSRGQTNTEAFF

D gene: TRBD1
J gene: TRBJ1-2
V gene: TRBV20-1
clone size: NA
CDR3 DNA: TGCAGTGGGACAGGGACCTATGGCTACACCTTC
CDR3 protein: CSGTGTYGYTF

D gene: NA
J gene: TRBJ2-1
V gene: TRBV7-7
clone size: NA
CDR3 DNA: TGTGCTAGCAGCCCCGACCAGGGGCGGGCATACAATGAGCAGTTCTTC
CDR3 protein: CASSPDQGRAYNEQFF

D gene: NA
J gene: TRBJ1-3
V gene: TRBV4-1
clone size: once
CDR3 DNA: TGCGCCAGCAGCCAAGAAGGCGCCCGGACAGAGGCTGGAAACACCATATATTTT
CDR3 protein: CASSQEGARTEAGNTIYF

D gene: NA
J gene: TRBJ2-4
V gene: TRBV7-2
clone size: NA
CDR3 DNA: TGTGCCAGCAGCTTAGGAGGGTACGTCAAAAACATTCAGTACTTC
CDR3 protein: CASSLGGYVKNIQYF

D gene: TRBD1
J gene: TRBJ1-4
V gene: TRBV4-1
clone size: NA
CDR3 DNA: TGCGCCAGCAGCCCCGCCCCGGGACAGGGGTACGAAAAACTGTTTTTT
CDR3 protein: CASSPAPGQGYEKLFF

D gene: TRBD1
J gene: TRBJ1-2
V gene: TRBV7-2
clone size: NA
CDR3 DNA: TGTGCCAGCAGCTTAGGCAGCGGGACAGGGGGCTACACCTTC
CDR3 protein: CASSLGSGTGGYTF

D gene: NA
J gene: TRBJ1-1
V gene: TRBV5-4
clone size: NA
CDR3 DNA: TGTGCCAGCAGCTTGGAGTCAATCGGCACTGAAGCTTTCTTT
CDR3 protein: CASSLESIGTEAFF

D gene: TRBD2
J gene: TRBJ2-3
V gene: TRBV19
clone size: NA
CDR3 DNA: TGTGCCAGAGGCCTGACTAGCAGCCGCACAGATACGCAGTATTTT
CDR3 protein: CARGLTSSRTDTQYF

D gene: NA
J gene: TRBJ1-1
V gene: TRBV2
clone size: few
CDR3 DNA: TGTGCCAGCAGTGAAGACAGGGTGGGAGCTTTCTTT
CDR3 protein: CASSEDRVGAFF

D gene: NA
J gene: TRBJ1-2
V gene: TRBV2
clone size: NA
CDR3 DNA: TGTGCCAGCAGGGCCAGGGCTAACTATGGCTACACCTTC
CDR3 protein: CASRARANYGYTF

D gene: NA
J gene: TRBJ2-7
V gene: TRBV10-2
clone size: NA
CDR3 DNA: TGCGCCAGCAGTGAGTCGTCTGCTAGCCATGAGCAGTACTTC
CDR3 protein: CASSESSASHEQYF

D gene: NA
J gene: TRBJ1-4
V gene: TRBV2
clone size: NA
CDR3 DNA: TGTGCCAGCAGTGCTCAACAGGGAAGTGAAAAACTGTTTTTT
CDR3 protein: CASSAQQGSEKLFF

D gene: NA
J gene: TRBJ1-3
V gene: TRBV6-5
clone size: NA
CDR3 DNA: TGTGCCAGCAGTACCGGACATAGCTCTGGAAACACCATATATTTT
CDR3 protein: CASSTGHSSGNTIYF

D gene: TRBD2
J gene: TRBJ2-1
V gene: TRBV11-2
clone size: NA
CDR3 DNA: TGTGCCAGCAGCCCCGGGGGGAGCTCCTACAATGAGCAGTTCTTC
CDR3 protein: CASSPGGSSYNEQFF

D gene: NA
J gene: TRBJ1-1
V gene: TRBV19
clone size: NA
CDR3 DNA: TGTGCCAGTAATCAGGGGAGAGATGAAGCTTTCTTT
CDR3 protein: CASNQGRDEAFF

D gene: NA
J gene: TRBJ1-2
V gene: TRBV30
clone size: once
CDR3 DNA: TGTGCCTGGATGAGGGATCAATATGGCTACACCTTC
CDR3 protein: CAWMRDQYGYTF

D gene: TRBD1
J gene: TRBJ1-1
V gene: TRBV11-1
clone size: NA
CDR3 DNA: TGTGCCAGCAGCCCAGGACAGGGGCTTGAAGCTTTCTTT
CDR3 protein: CASSPGQGLEAFF

D gene: TRBD1
J gene: TRBJ1-1
V gene: TRBV9
clone size: NA
CDR3 DNA: TGTGCCAGCAGCGGCGGGACAGGGGGAATGAACACTGAAGCTTTCTTT
CDR3 protein: CASSGGTGGMNTEAFF

D gene: TRBD1
J gene: TRBJ1-1
V gene: TRBV11-2
clone size: NA
CDR3 DNA: TGTGCCAGCAGCCTACAGGGGAGGAACACTGAAGCTTTCTTT
CDR3 protein: CASSLQGRNTEAFF

D gene: NA
J gene: TRBJ2-2
V gene: TRBV6-5
clone size: NA
CDR3 DNA: TGTGCCAGCAGTTACCTTCCCACCGGGGAGCTGTTTTTT
CDR3 protein: CASSYLPTGELFF

D gene: NA
J gene: TRBJ1-4
V gene: TRBV7-3
clone size: NA
CDR3 DNA: TGTGCCAGCAGCTTAACTAGCGCGGGGAATGAAAAACTGTTTTTT
CDR3 protein: CASSLTSAGNEKLFF

D gene: NA
J gene: TRBJ1-2
V gene: TRBV4-1
clone size: NA
CDR3 DNA: TGCGCCAGCAGCCAAGAGGTGGCGGTAGATAACTATGGCTACACCTTC
CDR3 protein: CASSQEVAVDNYGYTF

D gene: TRBD2
J gene: TRBJ2-5
V gene: TRBV4-2
clone size: NA
CDR3 DNA: TGTGCCAGCAGCCAAGAGCGGGGGGGCCAAGAGACCCAGTACTTC
CDR3 protein: CASSQERGGQETQYF

D gene: TRBD2
J gene: TRBJ2-4
V gene: TRBV28
clone size: NA
CDR3 DNA: TGTGCCAGCAGCCCCGGGGAGCGGGGAAACATTCAGTACTTC
CDR3 protein: CASSPGERGNIQYF

D gene: NA
J gene: TRBJ1-1
V gene: TRBV29-1
clone size: once
CDR3 DNA: TGCAGCGCCTGGGGCAGGGATAAAAACACTGAAGCTTTCTTT
CDR3 protein: CSAWGRDKNTEAFF

D gene: TRBD1
J gene: TRBJ2-1
V gene: TRBV7-2
clone size: NA
CDR3 DNA: TGTGCCAGCAGCTACCCGGGACAGACATACAATGAGCAGTTCTTC
CDR3 protein: CASSYPGQTYNEQFF

D gene: NA
J gene: TRBJ2-5
V gene: TRBV28
clone size: NA
CDR3 DNA: TGTGCCAGCAGTTTAAGAATCGTTGCCGGGAGAAAGACCCAGTACTTC
CDR3 protein: CASSLRIVAGRKTQYF

D gene: TRBD2
J gene: TRBJ2-7
V gene: TRBV7-2
clone size: NA
CDR3 DNA: TGTGCCAGCAGCTTAGGGGCGGGGGGGGACTACGAGCAGTACTTC
CDR3 protein: CASSLGAGGDYEQYF

D gene: NA
J gene: TRBJ2-3
V gene: TRBV20-1
clone size: NA
CDR3 DNA: TGCAGTGCGGCGCAGGTGGATACGCAGTATTTT
CDR3 protein: CSAAQVDTQYF

D gene: TRBD1
J gene: TRBJ2-5
V gene: TRBV5-6
clone size: NA
CDR3 DNA: TGTGCCAGCAGCAACGGACAGGGCCATTGGACCCAGTACTTC
CDR3 protein: CASSNGQGHWTQYF

D gene: NA
J gene: TRBJ1-2
V gene: TRBV11-3
clone size: NA
CDR3 DNA: TGTGCCAGCAGCTCCGGACAGTTCTATGGCTACACCTTC
CDR3 protein: CASSSGQFYGYTF

D gene: NA
J gene: TRBJ2-3
V gene: TRBV5-1
clone size: NA
CDR3 DNA: TGCGCCAGCAGCTTGGAATTAGCGATAGATACGCAGTATTTT
CDR3 protein: CASSLELAIDTQYF

D gene: NA
J gene: TRBJ1-1
V gene: TRBV29-1
clone size: NA
CDR3 DNA: TGCAGCGCGGGCCAGACAGGCGTTACTGAAGCTTTCTTT
CDR3 protein: CSAGQTGVTEAFF

D gene: TRBD2
J gene: TRBJ2-1
V gene: TRBV7-3
clone size: once
CDR3 DNA: TGTGCCAGCAGCCACGGGAGGGCCTACAATGAGCAGTTCTTC
CDR3 protein: CASSHGRAYNEQFF

D gene: TRBD1
J gene: TRBJ2-7
V gene: TRBV29-1
clone size: NA
CDR3 DNA: TGCAGCGCGACAGGGCGGTTAGGGGAGCAGTACTTC
CDR3 protein: CSATGRLGEQYF

D gene: TRBD1
J gene: TRBJ2-7
V gene: TRBV7-9
clone size: NA
CDR3 DNA: TGTGCCAGCAGCCCGGGACAGGTTATAGAGCAGTACTTC
CDR3 protein: CASSPGQVIEQYF

D gene: NA
J gene: TRBJ1-1
V gene: TRBV5-1
clone size: once
CDR3 DNA: TGCGCCAGCAGCTTGGGAGGGGGGAACACTGAAGCTTTCTTT
CDR3 protein: CASSLGGGNTEAFF

D gene: TRBD1
J gene: TRBJ1-1
V gene: TRBV25-1
clone size: NA
CDR3 DNA: TGTGCCAGCAGTGCCCCGGGACAGACTGAAGCTTTCTTT
CDR3 protein: CASSAPGQTEAFF

D gene: TRBD1
J gene: TRBJ2-3
V gene: TRBV19
clone size: NA
CDR3 DNA: TGTGCCAGTCGGAGACAGGGACGAACAGATACGCAGTATTTT
CDR3 protein: CASRRQGRTDTQYF

D gene: TRBD1
J gene: TRBJ1-2
V gene: TRBV6-5
clone size: NA
CDR3 DNA: TGTGCCAGCAGTCGCTCCGGGACAGCGGATGGCTACACCTTC
CDR3 protein: CASSRSGTADGYTF

D gene: NA
J gene: TRBJ1-1
V gene: TRBV6-6
clone size: NA
CDR3 DNA: TGTGCCAGCAGTTACTCACACAGGGCGAACACTGAAGCTTTCTTT
CDR3 protein: CASSYSHRANTEAFF

D gene: TRBD1
J gene: TRBJ1-2
V gene: TRBV4-1
clone size: NA
CDR3 DNA: TGCGCCAGCAGCCAGGGGACAGGGCCAAACTATGGCTACACCTTC
CDR3 protein: CASSQGTGPNYGYTF

D gene: TRBD1
J gene: TRBJ2-1
V gene: TRBV7-7
clone size: NA
CDR3 DNA: TGTGCTAGCAGCTTAGGCGGACAGGTCAACAATGAGCAGTTCTTC
CDR3 protein: CASSLGGQVNNEQFF

D gene: NA
J gene: TRBJ1-2
V gene: TRBV2
clone size: NA
CDR3 DNA: TGTGCCAGCAGCGGAGGGGCGACAGATTGGGGAAACTATGGCTACACCTTC
CDR3 protein: CASSGGATDWGNYGYTF

D gene: NA
J gene: TRBJ1-5
V gene: TRBV6-6
clone size: NA
CDR3 DNA: TGTGCCAGCAGTACCCCCACAGGGCTGAGCAATCAGCCCCAGCATTTT
CDR3 protein: CASSTPTGLSNQPQHF

D gene: NA
J gene: TRBJ2-7
V gene: TRBV29-1
clone size: NA
CDR3 DNA: TGCAGCGTTGCCCAGGGGTCCGAGCAGTACTTC
CDR3 protein: CSVAQGSEQYF

D gene: NA
J gene: TRBJ1-1
V gene: TRBV10-3
clone size: NA
CDR3 DNA: TGTGCCATCAGTGATTGGGAGGCGGGGATGAACACTGAAGCTTTCTTT
CDR3 protein: CAISDWEAGMNTEAFF

D gene: TRBD1
J gene: TRBJ1-2
V gene: TRBV7-6
clone size: NA
CDR3 DNA: TGTGCCAGCAGTTCGACAGGGTGGAATGGCTACACCTTC
CDR3 protein: CASSSTGWNGYTF

D gene: NA
J gene: TRBJ2-7
V gene: TRBV15
clone size: NA
CDR3 DNA: TGTGCCACCAGCAATCGACAGCCCTACTACGAGCAGTACTTC
CDR3 protein: CATSNRQPYYEQYF

D gene: NA
J gene: TRBJ1-4
V gene: TRBV6-1
clone size: NA
CDR3 DNA: TGTGCCAGCACAGAAAGGGCAGGGATTAATGAAAAACTGTTTTTT
CDR3 protein: CASTERAGINEKLFF

D gene: TRBD2
J gene: TRBJ2-5
V gene: TRBV6-5
clone size: NA
CDR3 DNA: TGTGCCAGCCGGCAATCTAGCGGCCAAGAGACCCAGTACTTC
CDR3 protein: CASRQSSGQETQYF

D gene: NA
J gene: TRBJ1-1
V gene: TRBV29-1
clone size: once
CDR3 DNA: TGCAGCGCACAGACAGGCTGGGGATGGAACACTGAAGCTTTCTTT
CDR3 protein: CSAQTGWGWNTEAFF

D gene: TRBD1
J gene: TRBJ1-2
V gene: TRBV18
clone size: NA
CDR3 DNA: TGTGCCAGCTCACCATCTCCGGGACAGGGTCCTGGCTACACCTTC
CDR3 protein: CASSPSPGQGPGYTF

D gene: TRBD1
J gene: TRBJ1-5
V gene: TRBV6-5
clone size: NA
CDR3 DNA: TGTGCCAGCAGTTCATTTCAGGGGGGAGGTCAGCCCCAGCATTTT
CDR3 protein: CASSSFQGGGQPQHF

D gene: NA
J gene: TRBJ1-2
V gene: TRBV4-3
clone size: once
CDR3 DNA: TGCGCCAGCAGCCAAGACTCCAGGCCGTACTATGGCTACACCTTC
CDR3 protein: CASSQDSRPYYGYTF

D gene: TRBD1
J gene: TRBJ1-1
V gene: TRBV18
clone size: NA
CDR3 DNA: TGTGCCAGCTCACGAACAGGGGGCTTGACTGAAGCTTTCTTT
CDR3 protein: CASSRTGGLTEAFF

D gene: NA
J gene: TRBJ2-7
V gene: TRBV7-2
clone size: once
CDR3 DNA: TGTGCCAGCAGCTTAAAGGGGTACGAGCAGTACTTC
CDR3 protein: CASSLKGYEQYF